Listed here are 4 T cell receptor beta chains from one sample, sequenced in a study of PD-L1 blockade in urothelial cancer. Here immunoSEQ multiplex PCR was the method, and the copy in TCRdb shows in-frame clones only, minus some. The table has tens of thousands of clones, about 90% seen once. Stated time point: peripheral blood 6 weeks after treatment start. Sequenced material: PBMCs, taken around atezolizumab (anti-PD-L1) treatment. The origin of the receptors is a man between 65 and 79 years old with urothelial cancer.

This sequence joins TRBV27 and TRBJ2-2; D might be TRBD1 (5 bases). Germline V gene sequence: CDR1 MNHEY, CDR2 SMNVEV (reference sequence). The CDR3 covers 13 residues. Trimming cost V 10 bases and J 0 bases, with 9 bases left between them. The CDR3, as DNA: TGTGCCACCCTGGACACGAACACCGGGGAGCTGTTTTTT. Its translation is CATLDTNTGELFF.

V is TRBV5-1 and J is TRBJ2-5; weak D call: TRBD1 (5 bases). Germline CDR1 SGHRS, CDR2 YFSETQ. CDR3 size: 14 residues. Trimming took 7 bases from V and 4 from J, leaving 17 bases between them. The CDR3 DNA follows: TGCGCCAGCGGCGTCTGGGGCGGAATAGAGACCCAGTACTTC. It encodes CASGVWGGIETQYF.

This chain connects TRBV29-1 to TRBJ2-3; TRBD2 matches at 9 bases. After removal of 7 bases from V and 3 bases from J, the junction contained 5 bases not matched to a gene. The CDR3 extends over 13 amino acids. Germline V gene data show CDR1 as SQVTM and CDR2 as ANQGSEA. CDR3 loop: CSAPTSGTDTQYF. The CDR3 nucleotides read TGCAGCGCTCCTACTAGCGGGACAGATACGCAGTATTTT.

This chain joins TRBV9 and TRBJ1-2; 11 nucleotides agree with TRBD1. The CDR3 contains 13 residues. CDR1 is SGDLS, CDR2 YYNGEE, per germline. V was pared by 5 bases and J by 3 bases, with 0 bases of the junction left unmatched. For the CDR3, the DNA is TGTGCCAGCAGGGGACAGGGGGACTATGGCTACACCTTC. Its translation: CASRGQGDYGYTF.